A selection of T cell receptor beta chains follows, all from one sample in a study of T cell repertoires in cytomegalovirus infection. TCRdb reprocessed the reads with MiXCR, giving one entry per CDR3 protein. The repertoire holds 500,000 to 600,000 distinct CDR3 sequences, with approximately 17% as singletons. The material sequenced was CD8+ T cells from PBMCs. These receptors were taken from a human donor in good health (CMV status not recorded). Some clones in this sample may be carry-over from other donors' samples. Each CDR3 is given with its conserved first and last residue. The order of the fields is CDR3 length, D gene, V gene, J gene, clone size, CDR3 protein, CDR3 DNA. D genes are given only for firm matches. Only part of the rows carry a size: once, few, many, or a class if the clone is expanded.

cdr3_length: 14
d_call: -
v_call: TRBV7-8
j_call: TRBJ2-5
clone_size: many
cdr3_aa: CASSPGPHVETQYF
cdr3_nt: TGTGCCAGCAGCCCGGGTCCTCACGTGGAGACCCAGTACTTC

cdr3_length: 13
d_call: -
v_call: TRBV3-1
j_call: TRBJ2-7
clone_size: many
cdr3_aa: CASSPRTSYEQYF
cdr3_nt: TGTGCCAGCAGCCCCCGAACCAGTTACGAGCAGTACTTC

cdr3_length: 16
d_call: TRBD1
v_call: TRBV5-1
j_call: TRBJ1-2
clone_size: -
cdr3_aa: CASSGPGQATNYGYTF
cdr3_nt: TGCGCCAGCAGCGGCCCGGGACAGGCAACTAACTATGGCTACACCTTC

cdr3_length: 13
d_call: TRBD1
v_call: TRBV15
j_call: TRBJ1-6
clone_size: -
cdr3_aa: CATSRTGYSPLHF
cdr3_nt: TGTGCCACCAGCAGGACAGGGTACTCACCCCTCCACTTT

cdr3_length: 19
d_call: -
v_call: TRBV2
j_call: TRBJ1-4
clone_size: few
cdr3_aa: CASSDVHSPDGLSNEKLFF
cdr3_nt: TGTGCCAGCAGTGACGTCCACAGCCCGGATGGGCTCAGTAATGAAAAACTGTTTTTT

cdr3_length: 14
d_call: -
v_call: TRBV27
j_call: TRBJ1-2
clone_size: -
cdr3_aa: CASSYSGGQGGYTF
cdr3_nt: TGTGCCAGCAGTTACTCGGGGGGCCAAGGAGGCTACACCTTC

cdr3_length: 13
d_call: TRBD1
v_call: TRBV27
j_call: TRBJ1-2
clone_size: few
cdr3_aa: CASSRDREGGYTF
cdr3_nt: TGTGCCAGCAGCCGGGACAGGGAGGGTGGCTACACCTTC

cdr3_length: 16
d_call: -
v_call: TRBV7-2
j_call: TRBJ2-1
clone_size: many
cdr3_aa: CASSHPTTMSGNEQFF
cdr3_nt: TGTGCCAGCAGCCACCCGACAACAATGAGTGGCAATGAGCAGTTCTTC

cdr3_length: 14
d_call: TRBD2
v_call: TRBV20-1
j_call: TRBJ2-3
clone_size: -
cdr3_aa: CSAKREYGTDTQYF
cdr3_nt: TGCAGTGCAAAGCGGGAGTACGGCACAGATACGCAGTATTTT

cdr3_length: 14
d_call: -
v_call: TRBV11-2
j_call: TRBJ2-2
clone_size: many
cdr3_aa: CASSYVYSTGELFF
cdr3_nt: TGTGCCAGCAGCTACGTGTATAGTACCGGGGAGCTGTTTTTT

cdr3_length: 17
d_call: TRBD1
v_call: TRBV7-9
j_call: TRBJ2-4
clone_size: many
cdr3_aa: CASSQTTGDGAKNIQYF
cdr3_nt: TGTGCCAGCAGCCAGACCACAGGGGACGGAGCCAAAAACATTCAGTACTTC

cdr3_length: 15
d_call: -
v_call: TRBV6-1
j_call: TRBJ2-1
clone_size: few
cdr3_aa: CASSEDFSSYNEQFF
cdr3_nt: TGTGCCAGCAGTGAGGATTTTAGCTCCTACAATGAGCAGTTCTTC

cdr3_length: 20
d_call: -
v_call: TRBV6-1
j_call: TRBJ2-7
clone_size: many
cdr3_aa: CASSPAERDTYTQRPLEQYF
cdr3_nt: TGTGCCAGCAGTCCAGCAGAGAGGGACACATACACCCAGCGGCCCCTGGAGCAGTACTTC

cdr3_length: 16
d_call: TRBD1
v_call: TRBV14
j_call: TRBJ1-6
clone_size: -
cdr3_aa: CASSQESGQVGSPLHF
cdr3_nt: TGTGCCAGCAGCCAAGAATCCGGACAGGTTGGATCACCCCTCCACTTT

cdr3_length: 13
d_call: TRBD2
v_call: TRBV19
j_call: TRBJ2-4
clone_size: -
cdr3_aa: CASSKREWDIQYF
cdr3_nt: TGTGCCAGTAGTAAGCGGGAGTGGGACATTCAGTACTTC

cdr3_length: 19
d_call: TRBD2
v_call: TRBV19
j_call: TRBJ2-3
clone_size: -
cdr3_aa: CASRPGLAGGDSLTDTQYF
cdr3_nt: TGTGCCAGTAGGCCGGGACTAGCGGGAGGGGATTCGCTAACAGATACGCAGTATTTT

cdr3_length: 12
d_call: -
v_call: TRBV19
j_call: TRBJ1-2
clone_size: -
cdr3_aa: CASSDQGNGYTF
cdr3_nt: TGTGCCAGTAGTGATCAGGGTAACGGCTACACCTTC

cdr3_length: 14
d_call: TRBD1
v_call: TRBV11-1
j_call: TRBJ2-3
clone_size: many
cdr3_aa: CASSGQGVLDTQYF
cdr3_nt: TGTGCCAGCTCCGGACAGGGGGTTTTGGATACGCAGTATTTT

cdr3_length: 14
d_call: TRBD1
v_call: TRBV7-9
j_call: TRBJ1-2
clone_size: -
cdr3_aa: CASRVDRDVYGYTF
cdr3_nt: TGTGCCAGCAGGGTTGACAGGGACGTCTATGGCTACACCTTC

cdr3_length: 14
d_call: -
v_call: TRBV9
j_call: TRBJ2-1
clone_size: few
cdr3_aa: CASSPGDSYNEQFF
cdr3_nt: TGTGCCAGCAGTCCAGGAGACTCCTACAATGAGCAGTTCTTC

cdr3_length: 12
d_call: -
v_call: TRBV7-2
j_call: TRBJ2-7
clone_size: many
cdr3_aa: CASSPGTGEQYF
cdr3_nt: TGTGCCAGCAGCCCGGGGACTGGTGAGCAGTACTTC

cdr3_length: 20
d_call: TRBD1
v_call: TRBV5-5
j_call: TRBJ2-2
clone_size: many
cdr3_aa: CASSHPRTGWAHRGAGELFF
cdr3_nt: TGTGCCAGCAGCCACCCCCGGACAGGGTGGGCCCACCGGGGAGCCGGGGAGCTGTTTTTT

cdr3_length: 11
d_call: -
v_call: TRBV28
j_call: TRBJ1-2
clone_size: -
cdr3_aa: CASSFSDRRSF
cdr3_nt: TGTGCCAGCAGTTTTTCTGACAGGAGGTCCTTC

cdr3_length: 15
d_call: -
v_call: TRBV5-1
j_call: TRBJ2-2
clone_size: many
cdr3_aa: CASSFYRENTGELFF
cdr3_nt: TGCGCCAGCAGCTTTTACCGGGAGAACACCGGGGAGCTGTTTTTT

cdr3_length: 14
d_call: -
v_call: TRBV27
j_call: TRBJ2-7
clone_size: many
cdr3_aa: CASGRGGLAYEQYF
cdr3_nt: TGTGCCAGCGGCAGGGGGGGGTTGGCCTACGAGCAGTACTTC

cdr3_length: 16
d_call: TRBD2
v_call: TRBV4-1
j_call: TRBJ2-1
clone_size: many
cdr3_aa: CASSQDLGTSLDEQFF
cdr3_nt: TGCGCCAGCAGCCAAGATCTGGGGACTAGTCTCGATGAGCAGTTCTTC

cdr3_length: 18
d_call: TRBD2
v_call: TRBV12-3/TRBV12-4
j_call: TRBJ2-6
clone_size: many
cdr3_aa: CASRGTVPPGRGANVLTF
cdr3_nt: TGTGCCAGCCGAGGAACAGTTCCTCCCGGGAGGGGGGCCAACGTCCTGACTTTC

cdr3_length: 14
d_call: TRBD1
v_call: TRBV7-9
j_call: TRBJ1-1
clone_size: many
cdr3_aa: CASSVSQGITEAFF
cdr3_nt: TGTGCCAGCAGCGTTTCACAGGGGATCACTGAAGCTTTCTTT

cdr3_length: 13
d_call: -
v_call: TRBV7-6
j_call: TRBJ2-7
clone_size: many
cdr3_aa: CASSLRGLHEQYF
cdr3_nt: TGTGCCAGCAGCTTGCGGGGGCTTCACGAGCAGTACTTC

cdr3_length: 14
d_call: -
v_call: TRBV7-8
j_call: TRBJ2-7
clone_size: once
cdr3_aa: CASSWDTPGDDYYF
cdr3_nt: TGTGCCAGCAGCTGGGACACCCCTGGCGATGATTATTATTTC

cdr3_length: 15
d_call: TRBD2
v_call: TRBV5-1
j_call: TRBJ2-3
clone_size: -
cdr3_aa: CASSFGGASTDTQYF
cdr3_nt: TGCGCCAGCAGCTTCGGGGGGGCCTCCACAGATACGCAGTATTTT

cdr3_length: 21
d_call: TRBD1
v_call: TRBV7-2
j_call: TRBJ1-2
clone_size: -
cdr3_aa: CASSLVPVSWQGTVPNYVYTF
cdr3_nt: TGTGCCAGCAGCTTAGTTCCGGTCTCCTGGCAGGGGACAGTCCCTAACTATGTCTACACCTTC

cdr3_length: 13
d_call: -
v_call: TRBV6-1
j_call: TRBJ1-2
clone_size: -
cdr3_aa: CASNPPGQRGYTF
cdr3_nt: TGTGCCAGCAATCCCCCGGGACAAAGAGGCTACACCTTC

cdr3_length: 16
d_call: -
v_call: TRBV20-1
j_call: TRBJ2-7
clone_size: few
cdr3_aa: CSASGQDIAYYYEQYF
cdr3_nt: TGCAGTGCTAGCGGACAAGATATAGCATACTACTACGAGCAGTACTTC

cdr3_length: 14
d_call: -
v_call: TRBV29-1
j_call: TRBJ2-7
clone_size: -
cdr3_aa: CSVESSGLSYEQYF
cdr3_nt: TGCAGCGTTGAATCCAGCGGTCTATCTTACGAGCAGTACTTC

cdr3_length: 16
d_call: TRBD2
v_call: TRBV5-1
j_call: TRBJ2-1
clone_size: few
cdr3_aa: CASSLKGGAAWGGAFF
cdr3_nt: TGCGCCAGCAGCTTGAAGGGCGGAGCGGCTTGGGGGGGAGCGTTCTTC

cdr3_length: 17
d_call: TRBD1
v_call: TRBV6-6
j_call: TRBJ1-1
clone_size: -
cdr3_aa: CASSYSRETGLGTEAFF
cdr3_nt: TGTGCCAGCAGTTACTCACGAGAGACAGGGTTGGGGACTGAAGCTTTCTTT

cdr3_length: 16
d_call: -
v_call: TRBV4-1
j_call: TRBJ2-5
clone_size: many
cdr3_aa: CASSQDWTGPKETQYF
cdr3_nt: TGCGCCAGCAGCCAAGATTGGACTGGGCCTAAAGAGACCCAGTACTTC

cdr3_length: 15
d_call: -
v_call: TRBV4-1
j_call: TRBJ1-1
clone_size: many
cdr3_aa: CASSQEPGLNTEAFF
cdr3_nt: TGCGCCAGCAGCCAAGAACCCGGGCTGAACACTGAAGCTTTCTTT

cdr3_length: 15
d_call: TRBD1
v_call: TRBV5-1
j_call: TRBJ2-7
clone_size: -
cdr3_aa: CASSLDRGTPYEQYF
cdr3_nt: TGCGCCAGCAGCCTAGACAGGGGCACCCCCTACGAGCAGTACTTC

cdr3_length: 13
d_call: -
v_call: TRBV7-8
j_call: TRBJ2-7
clone_size: many
cdr3_aa: CASSSRQGGEQYF
cdr3_nt: TGTGCCAGCAGCTCTCGACAGGGAGGAGAGCAGTACTTC

cdr3_length: 16
d_call: -
v_call: TRBV4-1
j_call: TRBJ2-3
clone_size: few
cdr3_aa: CASSQLEGPHTDTQYF
cdr3_nt: TGCGCCAGCAGCCAGTTAGAGGGGCCACACACAGATACGCAGTATTTT

cdr3_length: 13
d_call: TRBD1
v_call: TRBV27
j_call: TRBJ2-7
clone_size: few
cdr3_aa: CASSFSTGGEQYF
cdr3_nt: TGTGCCAGCAGTTTTTCTACAGGGGGCGAGCAGTACTTC

cdr3_length: 13
d_call: -
v_call: TRBV4-1
j_call: TRBJ1-6
clone_size: few
cdr3_aa: CASSPPGESPLHF
cdr3_nt: TGCGCCAGCAGCCCCCCAGGGGAATCACCCCTCCACTTT

cdr3_length: 13
d_call: -
v_call: TRBV10-3
j_call: TRBJ1-2
clone_size: -
cdr3_aa: CAIRTQGNYGYTF
cdr3_nt: TGTGCCATCAGAACGCAGGGTAACTATGGCTACACCTTC

cdr3_length: 14
d_call: TRBD2
v_call: TRBV24-1
j_call: TRBJ2-7
clone_size: many
cdr3_aa: CATSESGSGYEQYF
cdr3_nt: TGTGCCACCAGTGAAAGCGGGAGTGGGTACGAGCAGTACTTC

cdr3_length: 15
d_call: TRBD2
v_call: TRBV10-2
j_call: TRBJ2-1
clone_size: many
cdr3_aa: CASRTSGGVYNEQFF
cdr3_nt: TGCGCCAGTCGGACTAGCGGGGGTGTCTACAATGAGCAGTTCTTC

cdr3_length: 14
d_call: -
v_call: TRBV4-1
j_call: TRBJ2-5
clone_size: -
cdr3_aa: CASSQEDRQETQYF
cdr3_nt: TGCGCCAGCAGCCAAGAAGATAGACAAGAGACCCAGTACTTC

cdr3_length: 15
d_call: -
v_call: TRBV15
j_call: TRBJ1-1
clone_size: many
cdr3_aa: CATSRSRTTNTEAFF
cdr3_nt: TGTGCCACCAGCAGAAGCAGGACGACGAACACTGAAGCTTTCTTT

cdr3_length: 14
d_call: -
v_call: TRBV29-1
j_call: TRBJ2-5
clone_size: -
cdr3_aa: CSVEEGTGSRTQYF
cdr3_nt: TGCAGCGTTGAAGAAGGGACGGGGTCACGGACCCAGTACTTC

cdr3_length: 12
d_call: -
v_call: TRBV10-2
j_call: TRBJ1-5
clone_size: -
cdr3_aa: CASSDALIPQHF
cdr3_nt: TGCGCCAGCAGTGATGCCTTAATCCCCCAGCATTTT

cdr3_length: 19
d_call: TRBD1
v_call: TRBV6-1
j_call: TRBJ2-6
clone_size: many
cdr3_aa: CASSKDRGPNILGANVLTF
cdr3_nt: TGTGCCAGCAGTAAGGACAGGGGACCCAATATTCTCGGGGCCAACGTCCTGACTTTC

cdr3_length: 15
d_call: -
v_call: TRBV5-1
j_call: TRBJ1-3
clone_size: -
cdr3_aa: CASSSDSLSGNTIYF
cdr3_nt: TGCGCCAGCAGTTCGGACAGCCTCTCTGGAAACACCATATATTTT